This TCR beta chain was identified in a study of blood T cell repertoires in COVID-19. The table came from immunoSEQ multiplex PCR; TCRdb's copy has only in-frame clones and leaves some out. The profile shows hundreds of thousands of clones, approximately 89% of them singletons. Trimming left V 2 bases short and J 5 bases short, with 16 bases between. There are 15 residues in the CDR3. CDR1 is SGHNT, CDR2 YENEEA, per germline. The TCR originated in a woman aged 25 to 39 with COVID-19, enrolled during active disease. Specimen: peripheral blood. The gene calls are TRBV11-3 and TRBJ2-7; D may be TRBD1 (6 bases). CDR3 bases: TGTGCCAGCAGCTTAAATGGGGGCAGAATAAACGAGCAGTACTTC. It encodes CASSLNGGRINEQYF.